These 26 T cell receptor beta chains share one sample of origin, sequenced in a study of shared clonotypes between healthy human individuals (dated by TCRdb to between 2020 and 2021). Library generation was performed with the immunoSEQ multiplex PCR assay. Imported from immuneACCESS, the table was reduced by TCRdb to in-frame sequences with V and J called. These copies leave out some clones; in studies compared against another copy, an unresolved V gene accounts for under half, and the cause of the remainder is not known. Across this sample there are millions of clones, with approximately 93% seen only once. The ten largest make up 0.39% of the sample. The sequenced sample consisted of naive CD4+ T cells from PBMCs. The meaning of the sample's cell subset or site label: CD45RA+ positively selected. These receptors were obtained from a man aged 18 to 35 in good health. Some clones in this sample may be carry-over from other donors' samples.

Comment on this clone: The identical CDR3 is also encoded by other nucleotide sequences in the sample. The chain is built from TRBV5-1 and TRBJ2-1, with unresolved D. The CDR3 loop spans 15 amino acids. Trimming left V 0 bases short and J 0 bases short, with 7 bases between. Germline V gene lookup returns CDR1 SGHRS and CDR2 YFSETQ. CDR3 region: CASSLVRASYNEQFF. Written as DNA, the CDR3 is TGCGCCAGCAGCTTGGTGAGAGCCTCCTACAATGAGCAGTTCTTC.

The chain has TRBV5-6 and TRBJ1-1; D ambiguous. The germline V gene has CDR1 SGHDT and CDR2 YYEEEE. This CDR3 region has 12 residues. V was clipped by 10 bases and J by 2 bases, with 12 bases between them. The CDR3, as DNA: TGTGCCGGCGGCACACCCAACACTGAAGCTTTCTTT. The encoded protein is CAGGTPNTEAFF.

The genes are TRBV5-1 and TRBJ2-5; 7 bases are shared with TRBD2. There are 14 residues in the CDR3. Unmatched junction bases numbered 6, after V lost 2 bases and J lost 5 bases. Germline CDR1 reads SGHRS; CDR2 reads YFSETQ. As DNA, the CDR3 is TGCGCCAGCAGCTTTATTGCGGGGGTGGAGACCCAGTACTTC. Its protein product is CASSFIAGVETQYF.

Written as DNA, the CDR3 is TGTGCCAGCTGTAGGGCGGGAGATCGGAATGAGCAGTTCTTC. Amino acid sequence: CASCRAGDRNEQFF. The V gene is TRBV6-1, the J gene TRBJ2-1; 7 bases fit TRBD2. The CDR3 consists of 14 residues. Germline V lookup: CDR1 MNHNS, CDR2 SASEGT. Trimming took 8 bases from V and 7 from J; bases not matched to a gene: 11.

The chain carries TRBV4-1 and TRBJ2-3; 7 bases are a match to TRBD2. This CDR3 is 17 amino acids long. Germline V lookup: CDR1 MGHRA, CDR2 YSYEKL. V shed 1 base, J shed 4 bases, and the junction held 11 bases outside the gene matches. CDR3: CASSQGPVGGGADTQYF. In DNA, the CDR3 is TGCGCCAGCAGCCAAGGGCCGGTGGGGGGAGGGGCAGATACGCAGTATTTT.

The J gene is TRBJ2-7, the V gene TRBV5-1; possible D gene TRBD1, 5 bases. V was pared by 1 base and J by 9 bases, with 11 bases between. The CDR3 consists of 12 residues. Germline assignment: CDR1 SGHRS and CDR2 YFSETQ. The CDR3 region is CASSLKGQGQYF. For the CDR3, the DNA is TGCGCCAGCAGCTTGAAGGGGCAGGGGCAGTACTTC.

V is TRBV9 and J is TRBJ2-2; 12 positions match TRBD2. The CDR3 runs to 17 residues. J gave up 7 bases and V 1 base, and 8 bases lay outside the gene matches. The germline CDR1 and CDR2 sequences are SGDLS and YYNGEE. The CDR3 DNA reads TGTGCCAGCAGCGTAAGGAGACTAGCGGGAGTGGGCGGGGAGCTGTTTTTT. It translates to CASSVRRLAGVGGELFF.

V is TRBV5-1 and J is TRBJ2-3; 7 nucleotides agree with TRBD2. Germline CDR1 reads SGHRS; CDR2 reads YFSETQ. The CDR3 length is 14 residues. Trimming at V came to 3 bases and at J to 6 bases, leaving 7 bases not matched to a gene. The CDR3 loop is CASSSVPTSDTQYF. As DNA, the CDR3 is TGCGCCAGCAGCTCCGTGCCGACTAGCGATACGCAGTATTTT.

This clone appeared once. V is TRBV5-1 and J is TRBJ2-7; D ambiguous. This CDR3 comprises 14 residues. Germline CDR1 reads SGHRS; CDR2 reads YFSETQ. Trimming pared 0 bases from V and 3 bases from J, leaving 10 bases between. The CDR3 region has the DNA TGCGCCAGCAGCTTGGCCCCAACTAACTACGAGCAGTACTTC. This translates into CASSLAPTNYEQYF. Full variable domain (outside the CDR3, taken from reference TRBV5-1 and TRBJ2-7): KAGVTQTPRYLIKTRGQQVTLSCSPISGHRSVSWYQQTPGQGLQFLFEYFSETQRNKGNFPGRFSGRQFSNSRSEMNVSTLELGDSALYLCASSLAPTNYEQYFGPGTRLTVT.

The rearrangement links TRBV19 to TRBJ1-5; D is ambiguous. V was cut by 4 bases and J by 16 bases, with 14 bases left in between. Germline V lookup: CDR1 LNHDA, CDR2 SQIVND (reference sequence). The CDR3 runs 11 residues. For the CDR3, the DNA is TGTGCCAGTAGTAGGGAAGCGTTGATTCATTTT. Translating gives CASSREALIHF.

The V and J genes are TRBV5-6 and TRBJ2-2; no definite D call. Germline CDR1 is SGHDT and CDR2 is YYEEEE. CDR3 length: 12 amino acids. V lost 0 bases and J 7 bases, leaving 4 bases between the germline ends. The CDR3 region has the DNA TGTGCCAGCAGCTTGGTTATCGGGGAGCTGTTTTTT. Amino acids: CASSLVIGELFF. The whole variable domain, filled in from reference TRBV5-6 and TRBJ2-2, reads DAGVTQSPTHLIKTRGQQVTLRCSPKSGHDTVSWYQQALGQGPQFIFQYYEEEERQRGNFPDRFSGHQFPNYSSELNVNALLLGDSALYLCASSLVIGELFFGEGSRLTVL.

The rearrangement joins TRBV11-3 to TRBJ2-7, with D tentatively TRBD1 or TRBD2 (5 bases each). The ends were cut back, 1 base at V and 5 bases at J, with 9 bases in the middle. The length of the CDR3 is 13 residues. The germline CDR1 and CDR2 sequences are SGHNT and YENEEA. The DNA for the CDR3 is TGTGCCAGCAGCTTAGGGGTGGGGGACGAGCAGTACTTC. It yields the protein CASSLGVGDEQYF.

This rearrangement joins TRBV9 to TRBJ1-5; the D is unclear. Looked up from germline, CDR1 is SGDLS and CDR2 is YYNGEE. This CDR3 has 13 amino acids. V was cut by 1 base and J by 4 bases, with 6 bases left in between. The CDR3, as DNA: TGTGCCAGCAGCGTAACCCAAAATCAGCCCCAGCATTTT. This sequence encodes CASSVTQNQPQHF. Drawing the rest from reference TRBV9 and TRBJ1-5, the complete variable domain is DSGVTQTPKHLITATGQRVTLRCSPRSGDLSVYWYQQSLDQGLQFLIQYYNGEERAKGNILERFSAQQFPDLHSELNLSSLELGDSALYFCASSVTQNQPQHFGDGTRLSIL.

The chain couples TRBV5-1 to TRBJ2-1; 13 bases are shared with TRBD2. J gave up 6 bases and V 4 bases, and 7 bases lay outside the gene matches. CDR3 size: 16 residues. Germline V gene lookup returns CDR1 SGHRS and CDR2 YFSETQ. The CDR3 loop reads CASSPRTSGSSNEQFF. Written as DNA, the CDR3 is TGCGCCAGCAGCCCGAGGACTAGCGGGAGCTCCAATGAGCAGTTCTTC.

The chain joins TRBV29-1 to TRBJ1-2; no reliable D call. Trimming shortened V by 4 bases and J by 4 bases, and 7 bases separated the two germline ends. The CDR3 is 11 amino acids. CDR1 SQVTM and CDR2 ANQGSEA come from the germline V gene. The DNA of the CDR3 is TGCAGCGTTGGGCAGTCCTATGGCTACACCTTC. It encodes CSVGQSYGYTF.

The chain carries TRBV19 and TRBJ2-3, with TRBD1 identical over 9 bases. The length of the CDR3 is 16 residues. Losses at the gene ends were 4 bases for V and 6 bases for J; bases not matched to a gene: 11. Germline lookup yields CDR1 LNHDA and CDR2 SQIVND (reference sequence). DNA of the CDR3: TGTGCCAGTAGTAGAGACAGGGGGGCACAGGGGGATACGCAGTATTTT. It yields the protein CASSRDRGAQGDTQYF. Full variable domain (outside the CDR3, taken from reference TRBV19 and TRBJ2-3): DGGITQSPKYLFRKEGQNVTLSCEQNLNHDAMYWYRQDPGQGLRLIYYSQIVNDFQKGDIAEGYSVSREKKESFPLTVTSAQKNPTAFYLCASSRDRGAQGDTQYFGPGTRLTVL.

The chain recombines TRBV7-2 with TRBJ2-3, with a tentative D call TRBD2 (6 bases). Germline V gene data show CDR1 as SGHTA and CDR2 as FQGNSA. The V and J ends lost 10 bases and 0 bases respectively, with 17 bases between them. This CDR3 contains 15 residues. CDR3 nucleotides: TGTGCCACCTCGCGAGAGCGGGCTAGCACAGATACGCAGTATTTT. Residues: CATSRERASTDTQYF.

The J gene is TRBJ2-7, the V gene TRBV6-1; D uncertain. Germline-derived CDR1 and CDR2 are MNHNS and SASEGT. V lost 6 bases, J lost 5 bases, and 14 bases lay in between. There are 13 residues in the CDR3. The DNA of the CDR3 is TGTGCCAGCAGGCCAAGCTGGGCTAACGAGCAGTACTTC. It is translated as CASRPSWANEQYF.

This clone was seen just once. The chain joins TRBV6-5 to TRBJ2-7; D is ambiguous. Germline lookup yields CDR1 MNHEY and CDR2 SVGAGI. CDR3 size: 15 residues. V was cut by 0 bases and J by 0 bases, with 9 bases left in between. In DNA form, the CDR3 reads TGTGCCAGCAGTTACTCGCAGGTTAGCTCCTACGAGCAGTACTTC. Translating it yields CASSYSQVSSYEQYF.

The chain links TRBV6-1 to TRBJ1-2, with 7 bases lining up with TRBD1. V lost 6 bases to trimming and J lost 4 bases; unmatched junction nucleotides: 8. Looked up from germline, CDR1 is MNHNS and CDR2 is SASEGT. The length of the CDR3 is 14 residues. The CDR3 DNA reads TGTGCCAGCAGGAGACAGGGATCAGTCTATGGCTACACCTTC. Its protein product is CASRRQGSVYGYTF.

J is TRBJ1-2 and V is TRBV7-2, with 12 positions matching TRBD1. V shed 3 bases and J 3 bases; nucleotides not matched to a gene: 8. Looked up from germline, CDR1 is SGHTA and CDR2 is FQGNSA. The CDR3 sequence is 17 residues long. As DNA, the CDR3 is TGTGCCAGCAGCTTGGGCCCGGGACAGGGGGCGGACTATGGCTACACCTTC. It translates to CASSLGPGQGADYGYTF.

V usage is TRBV9 and J usage is TRBJ2-1; 9 bases are a match to TRBD2. The CDR3 sequence is 15 residues long. J gave up 4 bases and V 6 bases, and 8 bases lay outside the gene matches. CDR1 is SGDLS, CDR2 YYNGEE, per germline. CDR3 sequence: CASTRTSEAYNEQFF. DNA for the CDR3: TGTGCCAGCACTCGGACTAGCGAAGCGTACAATGAGCAGTTCTTC.

V is TRBV30 and J is TRBJ2-5, with TRBD2 matching over 14 bases. Matching the DNA end better, TRBJ2-7 makes the J call doubtful. The CDR3 has 17 amino acids. Per germline, CDR1 GTSNPN and CDR2 SVGIG (reference sequence). The CDR3 loop reads CAWTAGLAGDLSYEQYF. The CDR3 DNA sequence: TGTGCCTGGACCGCGGGACTAGCGGGGGACCTCTCCTACGAGCAGTACTTC.

The rearrangement joins TRBV9 to TRBJ2-4, with D uncertain. The V end was cut by 0 bases, the J end by 0 bases, with 19 bases between. The CDR3 length is 19 residues. Germline V gene sequence: CDR1 SGDLS, CDR2 YYNGEE. DNA for the CDR3: TGTGCCAGCAGCGTAGACGCCCGATTGACTGACCTAGCCAAAAACATTCAGTACTTC. Translation gives CASSVDARLTDLAKNIQYF.

This chain connects TRBV5-1 to TRBJ2-3; D not resolved. Germline CDR1 is SGHRS and CDR2 is YFSETQ. This CDR3 has 14 residues. V dropped 5 bases and J dropped 0 bases, with 10 bases sitting between them. CDR3 in amino acids: CASSGQISTDTQYF. The CDR3 DNA follows: TGCGCCAGCAGTGGCCAGATAAGCACAGATACGCAGTATTTT.

The chain employs TRBV7-3 and TRBJ2-5; D call uncertain. V lost 2 bases, J lost 1 base, and 8 bases lay in between. CDR1 and CDR2 from the germline V gene are SGHTA and FQGTGA. There are 14 residues in the CDR3. CDR3 region: CASSLAGPQETQYF. CDR3 in DNA: TGTGCCAGCAGCTTAGCAGGTCCCCAAGAGACCCAGTACTTC.